This T cell receptor (beta chain) was retrieved from a study of cytomegalovirus exposure and HLA in healthy donors. A note on this clone: Its antigen is as yet unknown.

60 Vbeta and 13 Jbeta primers were used in PCR. The repertoire was sequenced with immunoSEQ multiplex PCR; TCRdb's copy has only in-frame clones and lacks some. This sample has more than 25,000 clones, with about two thirds found just once. Trimming removed 7 bases from V and 6 bases from J, with 10 bases in between. This CDR3 spans 11 amino acids. In germline, CDR1 is DFQATT, CDR2 SNEGSKA (reference sequence). Regarding the study as a whole: Most of the TCR beta V segments (in an earlier analysis) were productive either about 87% or about 30% of the time. 87-base-pair reads could not separate some V segments, including TRBV6-2 and TRBV6-3.

The chain couples TRBV20-1 to TRBJ2-1; D is possibly TRBD2 (5 bases). The TCR was taken from a woman aged 45-65 years in good health and CMV-seronegative. The source material was PBMCs. This CDR3 is CSVNGVNEQFF. In DNA, the CDR3 is TGCAGTGTAAACGGGGTCAATGAGCAGTTCTTC.